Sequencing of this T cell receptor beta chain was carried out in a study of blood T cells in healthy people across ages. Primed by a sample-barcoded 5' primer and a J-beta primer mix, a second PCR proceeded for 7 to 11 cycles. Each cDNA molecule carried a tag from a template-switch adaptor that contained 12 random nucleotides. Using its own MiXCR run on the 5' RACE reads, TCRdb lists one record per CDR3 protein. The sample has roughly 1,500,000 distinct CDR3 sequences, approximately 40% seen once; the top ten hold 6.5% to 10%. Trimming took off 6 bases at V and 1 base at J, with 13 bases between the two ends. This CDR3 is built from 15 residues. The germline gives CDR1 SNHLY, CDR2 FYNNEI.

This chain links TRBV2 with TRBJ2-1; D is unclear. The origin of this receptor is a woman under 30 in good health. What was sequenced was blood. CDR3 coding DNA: TGTGCCAGCAGAAGGGAAACCTCTTCCTACAATGAGCAGTTCTTC. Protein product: CASRRETSSYNEQFF.